These T cell receptor beta chains were read from a single sample in a study of blood T cells in healthy people across ages. TCRdb re-derived calls from the 5' RACE reads in MiXCR, one entry per CDR3 protein. The sample yields 630,000 or so distinct CDR3 sequences, about 30% seen once. Sequencing used blood. These receptors were obtained from a woman of 80 years or more in good health. Both conserved end residues are part of each CDR3. The order of the fields is clone size, D gene, J gene, V gene, CDR3 DNA, CDR3 protein. D genes are given only for firm matches. Size values are once, few and many counts, or a class for expanded clones, and some rows have none.

size: many; D: TRBD2; J: TRBJ2-7; V: TRBV5-1; DNA: TGCGCCAGCAGCTGGACCCCGGGGGAGGGGCTAAACGAGCAGTACTTC; CDR3: CASSWTPGEGLNEQYF
size: few; D: .; J: TRBJ1-2; V: TRBV20-1; DNA: TGCAGTGCTAGAGCGGGGGGGGACTATGGCTACACCTTC; CDR3: CSARAGGDYGYTF
size: .; D: TRBD2; J: TRBJ2-7; V: TRBV7-2; DNA: TGTGCCAGCAGCCAGGGACTAGCGTCCACCTACGAGCAGTACTTC; CDR3: CASSQGLASTYEQYF
size: many; D: TRBD1; J: TRBJ2-1; V: TRBV7-8; DNA: TGTGCCAGCAGCACTAGACAGGGGGTTGAGCAGTTCTTC; CDR3: CASSTRQGVEQFF
size: many; D: TRBD2; J: TRBJ2-2; V: TRBV7-2; DNA: TGTGCCAGCAGCTTGGGGACTACGTACACCGGGGAGCTGTTTTTT; CDR3: CASSLGTTYTGELFF
size: few; D: TRBD1; J: TRBJ2-5; V: TRBV7-3; DNA: TGTGCCAGCAGCTCCACAGGGGGCGCGCAAGAGACCCAGTACTTC; CDR3: CASSSTGGAQETQYF
size: few; D: TRBD1; J: TRBJ1-4; V: TRBV28; DNA: TGTGCCAGCCTGGGGGCAGGGGGTTATGCAAAACTGTTTTTT; CDR3: CASLGAGGYAKLFF
size: .; D: TRBD2; J: TRBJ2-3; V: TRBV20-1; DNA: TGCAGTGCCCTAGCGGGGGGGACCACAGATACGCAGTATTTT; CDR3: CSALAGGTTDTQYF
size: many; D: .; J: TRBJ2-1; V: TRBV12-3/TRBV12-4; DNA: TGTGCCAGCAGGGGCCCTACTTATAGCGATGAGCAGTTCTTC; CDR3: CASRGPTYSDEQFF
size: many; D: TRBD2; J: TRBJ2-1; V: TRBV7-2; DNA: TGTGCCACCTCGACTAGCGGGGGCCAACCGGGCTACAATGAGCAGTTCTTC; CDR3: CATSTSGGQPGYNEQFF
size: many; D: TRBD2; J: TRBJ2-7; V: TRBV7-3; DNA: TGTGCCAGCAGCCAACCGGGAGGGGGTTACGAGCAGTACTTC; CDR3: CASSQPGGGYEQYF
size: .; D: .; J: TRBJ2-1; V: TRBV7-2; DNA: TGTGCCAGCAGCTTAGAACAACAGGAGCAGTTCTTC; CDR3: CASSLEQQEQFF
size: .; D: .; J: TRBJ2-2; V: TRBV11-2; DNA: TGTGCCAGCAGCTTCGCCGGGGGATTTAACACCGGGGAGCTGTTTTTT; CDR3: CASSFAGGFNTGELFF
size: few; D: .; J: TRBJ1-3; V: TRBV20-1; DNA: TGCAGTGCTAGCGCCAACGCCGGGCGGCATTCCGGAAACACCATATATTTT; CDR3: CSASANAGRHSGNTIYF
size: many; D: .; J: TRBJ2-5; V: TRBV7-2; DNA: TGTGCCAGCAGGGAGGGGCAGGGATGGGTTGTGGAGACCCAGTACTTC; CDR3: CASREGQGWVVETQYF
size: many; D: TRBD2; J: TRBJ2-3; V: TRBV5-5; DNA: TGTGCCAGCAGCTTGGTCGGGGGGGAAAATACGCAGTATTTT; CDR3: CASSLVGGENTQYF
size: many; D: TRBD2; J: TRBJ2-7; V: TRBV20-1; DNA: TGCAGTGCTAGAGGGGCCAGCGGGGAATCCTACGAGCAGTACTTC; CDR3: CSARGASGESYEQYF
size: many; D: .; J: TRBJ2-7; V: TRBV7-2; DNA: TGTGCCAGCAGCTTAGGACTAGCCTACGAGCAGTACTTC; CDR3: CASSLGLAYEQYF
size: many; D: .; J: TRBJ1-5; V: TRBV20-1; DNA: TGCAGTGCCTCGCTGGAGGGGAAGCCCCAGCATTTT; CDR3: CSASLEGKPQHF
size: many; D: .; J: TRBJ2-1; V: TRBV5-6; DNA: TGTGCCAGCAGCTTGCTCCAGTCCTACAATGAGCAGTTCTTC; CDR3: CASSLLQSYNEQFF
size: .; D: TRBD1; J: TRBJ1-2; V: TRBV20-1; DNA: TGCAGTGCTAGACACTACAGGGGCTATGGCTACACCTTC; CDR3: CSARHYRGYGYTF
size: many; D: .; J: TRBJ2-5; V: TRBV20-1; DNA: TGCAGTGCTAGAGCCACCGGGCCACAAGAGACCCAGTACTTC; CDR3: CSARATGPQETQYF
size: many; D: TRBD1; J: TRBJ2-1; V: TRBV6-5; DNA: TGTGCCAGCAGCCTGGGACAGGGACTGTATGAGCAGTTCTTC; CDR3: CASSLGQGLYEQFF
size: few; D: TRBD1; J: TRBJ1-2; V: TRBV25-1; DNA: TGTGCCAGCAGTATAACAGGGGCAGACTATGGCTACACCTTC; CDR3: CASSITGADYGYTF
size: many; D: .; J: TRBJ1-2; V: TRBV20-1; DNA: TGCAGTGCTAGAGGAAAGGGCCACTATGGCTACACCTTC; CDR3: CSARGKGHYGYTF
size: .; D: .; J: TRBJ2-3; V: TRBV6-5; DNA: TGTGCCAGCAGTTACTCTTGGACCGTCGTCACAGATACGCAGTATTTT; CDR3: CASSYSWTVVTDTQYF
size: .; D: TRBD1; J: TRBJ1-2; V: TRBV6-2/TRBV6-3; DNA: TGTGCCGGCAGAGTGGGACAGGGGAACTATGACTACACCTTC; CDR3: CAGRVGQGNYDYTF
size: .; D: .; J: TRBJ2-5; V: TRBV30; DNA: TGTGCCTTGCGAGGGATTCGGGAGACCCAGTACTTC; CDR3: CALRGIRETQYF
size: .; D: TRBD2; J: TRBJ2-1; V: TRBV11-2; DNA: TGTGCCAGCGGGGGTTTAGCGGGGGTCTACAATGAGCAGTTCTTC; CDR3: CASGGLAGVYNEQFF
size: many; D: TRBD1; J: TRBJ1-2; V: TRBV7-3; DNA: TGTGCCAGCAGCTTCGGCAGGGGGATGAACTATGGCTACACCTTC; CDR3: CASSFGRGMNYGYTF
size: many; D: .; J: TRBJ2-7; V: TRBV5-1; DNA: TGCGCCAGCAGCTCCAGGGTTTCGGGACCCTACGAGCAGTACTTC; CDR3: CASSSRVSGPYEQYF
size: many; D: .; J: TRBJ1-2; V: TRBV6-2/TRBV6-3; DNA: TGTGCCAGCAGTTACGGCGGGTATGGCTACACCTTC; CDR3: CASSYGGYGYTF
size: .; D: TRBD1; J: TRBJ1-1; V: TRBV4-3; DNA: TGCGCCAGCAGCCAAGATGACAGGGCGAACACTGAAGCTTTCTTT; CDR3: CASSQDDRANTEAFF
size: .; D: .; J: TRBJ2-5; V: TRBV19; DNA: TGTGCCAGTAGCCAACCTTCCGGGACCAAGAATGAGCAGTACTTC; CDR3: CASSQPSGTKNEQYF
size: .; D: .; J: TRBJ1-2; V: TRBV6-2/TRBV6-3; DNA: TGTGCCAGCAGTTCGGGACTGATCTATGGCTACACCTTC; CDR3: CASSSGLIYGYTF
size: .; D: TRBD2; J: TRBJ2-5; V: TRBV6-5; DNA: TGTGCCGGCAGTTACTCCCGGGGAGCGGGGGGCTCTTACAATGAGCAGTACTTC; CDR3: CAGSYSRGAGGSYNEQYF
size: few; D: TRBD2; J: TRBJ2-3; V: TRBV3-1; DNA: TGTGCCAGCAGCCAAGATGGTAGCGGGGGCCTGCGGACGCAGTATTTT; CDR3: CASSQDGSGGLRTQYF
size: many; D: TRBD1; J: TRBJ1-5; V: TRBV5-1; DNA: TGCGCCAGCAGCTTGGAAGGGGGCGGACAGCCCCAGCATTTT; CDR3: CASSLEGGGQPQHF
size: many; D: TRBD2; J: TRBJ2-7; V: TRBV6-5; DNA: TGTGCCAGCAGCCGCCTGACGGGGGGGAACGAGCAGTACTTC; CDR3: CASSRLTGGNEQYF
size: few; D: .; J: TRBJ1-5; V: TRBV5-5; DNA: TGTGCCAGCAGCTCCCGCTACAGAGGCGACCAGCCCCAGCATTTT; CDR3: CASSSRYRGDQPQHF
size: many; D: TRBD2; J: TRBJ2-1; V: TRBV11-2; DNA: TGTGCCAGCAGCTTAGCCTCGACTAGCAGCAATGAGCAGTTCTTC; CDR3: CASSLASTSSNEQFF
size: few; D: .; J: TRBJ2-7; V: TRBV6-2/TRBV6-3; DNA: TGTGCCAGCAGTGCCTCCCTAGGGGGAGGGTCCTACAATGAGCAGTACTTC; CDR3: CASSASLGGGSYNEQYF
size: .; D: TRBD1; J: TRBJ2-7; V: TRBV7-2; DNA: TGTGCCAGCAGCTTAGCCCCCGGGACAGGGGGACTCACCTCGTACTTC; CDR3: CASSLAPGTGGLTSYF
size: few; D: TRBD1; J: TRBJ2-2; V: TRBV11-2; DNA: TGTGCCAGCAGCTTCCGGACAGGGTCCAGCACCGGGGAGCTGTTTTTT; CDR3: CASSFRTGSSTGELFF
size: many; D: TRBD1; J: TRBJ1-2; V: TRBV6-6; DNA: TGTGCCAGCAATCCTGGACAGGACTATGGCTACACCTTC; CDR3: CASNPGQDYGYTF
size: few; D: .; J: TRBJ1-1; V: TRBV7-9; DNA: TGTGCCAGCAGCTTAGGAGCAGGGGCGAACACTGAAGCTTTCTTT; CDR3: CASSLGAGANTEAFF
size: .; D: .; J: TRBJ1-5; V: TRBV5-6; DNA: TGTGCCAGCAGCTTATGGCAGGGTGGTCAGCCCCAGCATTTT; CDR3: CASSLWQGGQPQHF
size: few; D: .; J: TRBJ1-1; V: TRBV12-3/TRBV12-4; DNA: TGTGCCAGCAGGCTGATAGAGAGTGAAGCTTTCTTT; CDR3: CASRLIESEAFF
size: many; D: TRBD2; J: TRBJ2-5; V: TRBV20-1; DNA: TGCAGTGCTTCCCCGGGAGGGGCCCAAGAGACCCAGTACTTC; CDR3: CSASPGGAQETQYF
size: few; D: .; J: TRBJ2-3; V: TRBV28; DNA: TGTGCCAGTCACGGGGGTAGCACAGATACGCAGTATTTT; CDR3: CASHGGSTDTQYF
size: many; D: .; J: TRBJ2-5; V: TRBV11-2; DNA: TGTGCCAGCAGACATGGTGGGAAGACCCAGTACTTC; CDR3: CASRHGGKTQYF
size: many; D: .; J: TRBJ1-5; V: TRBV29-1; DNA: TGCAGCGTCCGTGGAGGGGTCAATCAGCCCCAGCATTTT; CDR3: CSVRGGVNQPQHF
size: many; D: .; J: TRBJ2-7; V: TRBV2; DNA: TGTGCCAGCAGTGACGTCGGCTACGAGCAGTACTTC; CDR3: CASSDVGYEQYF
size: few; D: TRBD1; J: TRBJ1-1; V: TRBV20-1; DNA: TGCAGTGCTAGACTTACAGGGGGCCGAAACACTGAAGCTTTCTTT; CDR3: CSARLTGGRNTEAFF
size: .; D: .; J: TRBJ1-1; V: TRBV30; DNA: TGTGCCTGGACCCAAACACCCATGAACACTGAAGCTTTCTTT; CDR3: CAWTQTPMNTEAFF
size: .; D: TRBD2; J: TRBJ2-5; V: TRBV28; DNA: TGTGCCAGCAGTTTAGGGGCAATGCGGGGGGACCAAGAGACCCAGTACTTC; CDR3: CASSLGAMRGDQETQYF
size: .; D: .; J: TRBJ1-5; V: TRBV5-1; DNA: TGCGCCAGCAGCTCAGGGATCGGGAATCAGCCCCAGCATTTT; CDR3: CASSSGIGNQPQHF
size: many; D: .; J: TRBJ2-1; V: TRBV20-1; DNA: TGCAGTGCTAGCAGGCCACCGGGGTACAATGAGCAGTTCTTC; CDR3: CSASRPPGYNEQFF
size: many; D: TRBD2; J: TRBJ2-3; V: TRBV29-1; DNA: TGCAGCGTTGGGGGGGCTAGCGGGGGTTTTACAGATACGCAGTATTTT; CDR3: CSVGGASGGFTDTQYF